This T cell receptor beta chain was retrieved from a study of blood T cell repertoires in COVID-19. Overall study: T cells, B-cell-depleted T cells, or PBMCs supplied cDNA or gDNA.

Clones were sequenced by immunoSEQ multiplex PCR, and TCRdb holds only the in-frame ones, with some missing. Of about 64,000 clones in the sample, more than 60% are singletons; the top ten hold less than 6%. Germline-derived CDR1 and CDR2 are DFQATT and SNEGSKA (reference sequence). The CDR3 is made up of 13 amino acids. V was trimmed by 3 bases and J by 0 bases, leaving 8 bases between them. This clone has only one observation. The clonotype comes from a human donor in a cohort sampled during active COVID-19. The chain uses TRBV20-1 and TRBJ1-2; D gene uncertain. Sequencing was done on a sample of peripheral blood. The CDR3, as DNA: TGCAGTGCTAGTAGCGGTTCTAACTATGGCTACACCTTC. It specifies CSASSGSNYGYTF.